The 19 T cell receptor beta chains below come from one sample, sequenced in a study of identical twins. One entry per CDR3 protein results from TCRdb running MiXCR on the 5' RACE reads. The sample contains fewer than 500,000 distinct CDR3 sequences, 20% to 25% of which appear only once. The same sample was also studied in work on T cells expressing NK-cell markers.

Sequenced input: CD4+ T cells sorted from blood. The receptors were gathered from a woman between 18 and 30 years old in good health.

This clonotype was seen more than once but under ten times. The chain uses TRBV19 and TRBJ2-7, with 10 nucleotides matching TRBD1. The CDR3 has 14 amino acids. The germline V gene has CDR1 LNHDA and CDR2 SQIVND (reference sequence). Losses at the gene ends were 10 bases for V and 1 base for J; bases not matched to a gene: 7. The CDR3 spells CATTPGQGSYEQYF. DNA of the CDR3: TGTGCCACAACCCCGGGACAGGGGTCCTACGAGCAGTACTTC. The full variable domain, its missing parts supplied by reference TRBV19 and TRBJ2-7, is DGGITQSPKYLFRKEGQNVTLSCEQNLNHDAMYWYRQDPGQGLRLIYYSQIVNDFQKGDIAEGYSVSREKKESFPLTVTSAQKNPTAFYLCATTPGQGSYEQYFGPGTRLTVT.

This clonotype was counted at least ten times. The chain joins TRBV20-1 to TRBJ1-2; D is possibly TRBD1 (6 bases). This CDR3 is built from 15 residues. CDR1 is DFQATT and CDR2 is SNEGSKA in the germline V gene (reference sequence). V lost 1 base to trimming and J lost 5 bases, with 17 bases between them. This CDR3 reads CSARVTVGTPYGYTF. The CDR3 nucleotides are TGCAGTGCTAGAGTAACGGTGGGGACACCTTATGGCTACACCTTC.

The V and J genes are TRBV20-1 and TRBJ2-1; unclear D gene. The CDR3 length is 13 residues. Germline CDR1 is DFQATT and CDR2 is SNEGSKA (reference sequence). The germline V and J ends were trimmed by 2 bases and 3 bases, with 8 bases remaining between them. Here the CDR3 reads CSARMTLYNEQFF. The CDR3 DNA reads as TGCAGTGCTAGAATGACCCTCTACAATGAGCAGTTCTTC.

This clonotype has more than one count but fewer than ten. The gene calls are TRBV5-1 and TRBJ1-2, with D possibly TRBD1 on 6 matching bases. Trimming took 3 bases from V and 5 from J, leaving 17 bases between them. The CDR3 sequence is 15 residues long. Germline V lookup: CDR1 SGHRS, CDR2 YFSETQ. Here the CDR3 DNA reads TGCGCCAGCAGCTGGTCCGGACAAGGGGGGTATGGCTACACCTTC. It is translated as CASSWSGQGGYGYTF.

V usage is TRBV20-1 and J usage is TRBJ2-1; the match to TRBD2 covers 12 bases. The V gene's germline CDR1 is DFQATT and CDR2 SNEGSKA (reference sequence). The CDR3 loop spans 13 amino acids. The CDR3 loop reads CSPTSGGINEQFF. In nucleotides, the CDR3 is TGCAGCCCCACTAGCGGGGGGATTAATGAGCAGTTCTTC.

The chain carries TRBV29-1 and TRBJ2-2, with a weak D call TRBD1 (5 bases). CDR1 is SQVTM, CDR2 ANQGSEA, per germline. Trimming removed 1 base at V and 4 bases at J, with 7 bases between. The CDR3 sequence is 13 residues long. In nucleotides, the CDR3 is TGCAGCGTTGAAGGGGGCTTCACCGGGGAGCTGTTTTTT. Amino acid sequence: CSVEGGFTGELFF.

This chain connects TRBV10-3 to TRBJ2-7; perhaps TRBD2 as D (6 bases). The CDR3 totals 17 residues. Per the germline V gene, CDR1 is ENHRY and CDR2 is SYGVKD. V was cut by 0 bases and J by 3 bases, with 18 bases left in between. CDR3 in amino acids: CAISESPAGLKSYEQYF. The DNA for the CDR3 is TGTGCCATCAGTGAGTCGCCCGCGGGGCTCAAGAGCTACGAGCAGTACTTC.

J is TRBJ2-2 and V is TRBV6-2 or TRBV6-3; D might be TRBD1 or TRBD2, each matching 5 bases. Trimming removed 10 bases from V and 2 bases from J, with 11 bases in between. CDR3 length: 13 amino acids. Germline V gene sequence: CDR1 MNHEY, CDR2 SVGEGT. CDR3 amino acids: CATGGHNTGELFF. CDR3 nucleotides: TGTGCCACCGGAGGACACAACACCGGGGAGCTGTTTTTT.

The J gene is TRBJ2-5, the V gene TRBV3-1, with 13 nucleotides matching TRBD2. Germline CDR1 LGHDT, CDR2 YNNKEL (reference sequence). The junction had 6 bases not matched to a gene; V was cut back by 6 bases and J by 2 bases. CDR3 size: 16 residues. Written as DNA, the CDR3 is TGTGCCAGCAGACGGACTAGCGGGAGTAGGCAAGAGACCCAGTACTTC. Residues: CASRRTSGSRQETQYF.

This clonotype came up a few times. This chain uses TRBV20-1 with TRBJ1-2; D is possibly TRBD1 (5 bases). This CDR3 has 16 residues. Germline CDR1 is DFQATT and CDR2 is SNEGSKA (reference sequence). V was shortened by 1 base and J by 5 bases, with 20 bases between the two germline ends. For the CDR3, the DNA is TGCAGTGCTAGAGTGGGATACAGGCGGGGAGGGTATGGCTACACCTTC. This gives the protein CSARVGYRRGGYGYTF.

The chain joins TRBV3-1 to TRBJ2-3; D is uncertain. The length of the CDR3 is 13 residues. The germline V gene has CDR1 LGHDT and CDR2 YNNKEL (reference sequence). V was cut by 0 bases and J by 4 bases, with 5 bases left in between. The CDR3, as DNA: TGTGCCAGCAGCCAAGATCCATCAGATACGCAGTATTTT. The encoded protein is CASSQDPSDTQYF.

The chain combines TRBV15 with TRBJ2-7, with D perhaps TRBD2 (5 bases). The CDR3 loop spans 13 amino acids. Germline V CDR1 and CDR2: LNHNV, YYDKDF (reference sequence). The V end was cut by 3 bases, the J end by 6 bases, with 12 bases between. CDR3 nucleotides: TGTGCCACCAGCAGTGCTAGCCTACTCGAGCAGTACTTC. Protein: CATSSASLLEQYF.

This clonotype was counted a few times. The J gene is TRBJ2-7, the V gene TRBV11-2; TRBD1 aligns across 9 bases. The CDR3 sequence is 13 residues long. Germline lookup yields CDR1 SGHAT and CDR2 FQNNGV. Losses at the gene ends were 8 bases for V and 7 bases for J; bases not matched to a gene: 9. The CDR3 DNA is TGTGCCAGCCTCGGGACAGGGCAATATGAGCAGTACTTC. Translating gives CASLGTGQYEQYF. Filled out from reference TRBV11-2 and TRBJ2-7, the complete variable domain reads EAGVAQSPRYKIIEKRQSVAFWCNPISGHATLYWYQQILGQGPKLLIQFQNNGVVDDSQLPKDRFSAERLKGVDSTLKIQPAKLEDSAVYLCASLGTGQYEQYFGPGTRLTVT.

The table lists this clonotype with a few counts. CDR3 in DNA: TGTGCCAGCAGTTACTCGATCGGAGTAGAGGGAGCCCACACAGATGAGCAGTTCTTC. This gives the protein CASSYSIGVEGAHTDEQFF. The J gene is TRBJ2-1, the V gene TRBV6-5, with a possible D match to TRBD2 (5 bases). Germline V gene data show CDR1 as MNHEY and CDR2 as SVGAGI. The CDR3 runs to 19 residues. Trimming shortened V by 0 bases and J by 8 bases, and 26 bases separated the two germline ends.

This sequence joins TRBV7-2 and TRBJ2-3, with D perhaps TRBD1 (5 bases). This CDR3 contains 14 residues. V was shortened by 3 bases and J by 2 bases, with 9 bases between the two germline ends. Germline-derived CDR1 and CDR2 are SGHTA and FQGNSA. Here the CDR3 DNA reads TGTGCCAGCAGCTTTGACAGATACACAGATACGCAGTATTTT. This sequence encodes CASSFDRYTDTQYF. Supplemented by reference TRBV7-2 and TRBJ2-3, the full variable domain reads GAGVSQSPSNKVTEKGKDVELRCDPISGHTALYWYRQSLGQGLEFLIYFQGNSAPDKSGLPSDRFSAERTGGSVSTLTIQRTQQEDSAVYLCASSFDRYTDTQYFGPGTRLTVL.

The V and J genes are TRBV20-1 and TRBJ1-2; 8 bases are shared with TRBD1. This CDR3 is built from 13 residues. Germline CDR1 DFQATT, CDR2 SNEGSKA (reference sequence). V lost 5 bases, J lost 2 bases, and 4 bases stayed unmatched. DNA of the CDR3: TGCAGTGCTGGACAGGGAAGGAACTATGGCTACACCTTC. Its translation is CSAGQGRNYGYTF.

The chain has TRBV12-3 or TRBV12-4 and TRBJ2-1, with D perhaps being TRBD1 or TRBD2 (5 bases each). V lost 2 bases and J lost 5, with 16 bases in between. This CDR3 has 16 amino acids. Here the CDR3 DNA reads TGTGCCAGCAGTTTATATATGGGGCCTAGCCACAATGAGCAGTTCTTC. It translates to CASSLYMGPSHNEQFF.

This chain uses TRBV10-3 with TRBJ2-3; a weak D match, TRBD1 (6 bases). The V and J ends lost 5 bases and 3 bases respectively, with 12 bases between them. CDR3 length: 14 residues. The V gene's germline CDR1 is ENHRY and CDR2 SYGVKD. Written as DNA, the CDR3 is TGTGCCATCAGTCGGACAGAAGCAACAGATACGCAGTATTTT. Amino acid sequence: CAISRTEATDTQYF.

CDR3 sequence: CASSLTTGGSSWEQYF. The CDR3 bases are TGTGCCAGCAGTTTAACGACAGGGGGCTCAAGCTGGGAGCAGTACTTC. The chain recombines TRBV12-3 or TRBV12-4 with TRBJ2-7, with 10 positions matching TRBD1. The junction had 11 bases not matched to a gene; V was cut back by 2 bases and J by 7 bases. CDR3 length equals 16 residues.